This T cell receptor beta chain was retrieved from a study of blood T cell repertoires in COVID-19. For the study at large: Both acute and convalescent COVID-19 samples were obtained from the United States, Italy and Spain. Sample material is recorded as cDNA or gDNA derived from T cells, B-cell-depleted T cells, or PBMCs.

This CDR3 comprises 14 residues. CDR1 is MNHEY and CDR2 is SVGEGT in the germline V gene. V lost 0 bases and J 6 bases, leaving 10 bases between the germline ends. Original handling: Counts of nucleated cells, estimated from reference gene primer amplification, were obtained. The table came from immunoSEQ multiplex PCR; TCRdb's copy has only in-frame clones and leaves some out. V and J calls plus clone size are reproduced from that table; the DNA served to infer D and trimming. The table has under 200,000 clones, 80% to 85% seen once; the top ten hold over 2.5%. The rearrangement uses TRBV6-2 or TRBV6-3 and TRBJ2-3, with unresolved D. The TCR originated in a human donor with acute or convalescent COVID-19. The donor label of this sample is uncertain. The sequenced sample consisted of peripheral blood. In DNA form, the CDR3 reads TGTGCCAGCAGTTACTCCACCTCGAGGGATACGCAGTATTTT. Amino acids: CASSYSTSRDTQYF.